This T cell receptor (beta chain) was recorded in a study of OX40 agonist ivuxolimab in advanced cancers. Across the whole study: Ivuxolimab, an agonist antibody against OX40 (CD134), was given to patients. The dose-escalation cohort was approximately 84% male, with a mean age of 60 years, ranging about 23 to 80.

Patients were excluded for autoimmune disease history or systemic immunosuppression. Blood sampling took place at baseline, cycle 4 day 1, and cycle 7 day 1. The V end was cut by 3 bases, the J end by 4 bases, with 15 bases between. CDR3 size: 15 residues. Germline V gene data show CDR1 as SGHTA and CDR2 as FQGNSA. This table comes from immunoSEQ multiplex PCR, and its TCRdb copy is limited to in-frame clones, with some not included. The repertoire includes 75,000 to 100,000 clones, approximately 80% of them detected once, and 5.8% sits in the top ten. The TCR originated in an adult with an advanced solid tumor such as melanoma, head and neck, liver or kidney cancer. The source was CD4+ or CD8+ T cells sorted from blood, collected in a trial of the OX40 agonist ivuxolimab. The rearrangement joins TRBV7-2 to TRBJ1-1; D uncertain. CDR3 sequence reads: CASSLSGRSGTEAFF. The DNA of the CDR3 is TGTGCCAGCAGCTTGTCAGGCAGGTCGGGCACTGAAGCTTTCTTT.